The entry that follows covers one TCR beta chain sequence. These data originate in a study of blood T cell repertoires in COVID-19. Here immunoSEQ multiplex PCR was the method, and the copy in TCRdb shows in-frame clones only, minus some. This sample carries fewer than 300,000 clones, around nine tenths of them seen once, and the ten largest clones take more than 0.95%. The CDR3 length is 15 residues. Germline assignment: CDR1 LNHDA and CDR2 SQIVND (reference sequence). The V end was cut by 7 bases, the J end by 2 bases, with 16 bases between. Sequencing used peripheral blood. The source is a woman in her 40s who had recovered from COVID-19. This chain connects TRBV19 to TRBJ2-3, with a weak D call TRBD1 (6 bases). The CDR3 DNA follows: TGTGCCAGTACCCCCATGCAGGGGTACACAGATACGCAGTATTTT. Translating gives CASTPMQGYTDTQYF.